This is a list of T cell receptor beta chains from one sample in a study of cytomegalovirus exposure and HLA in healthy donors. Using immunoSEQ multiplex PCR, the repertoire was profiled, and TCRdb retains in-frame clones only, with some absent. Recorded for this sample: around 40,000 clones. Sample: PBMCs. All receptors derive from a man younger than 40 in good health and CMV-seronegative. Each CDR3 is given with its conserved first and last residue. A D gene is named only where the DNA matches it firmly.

CDR3 protein: CASSQDLAGGYNEQFF
CDR3 DNA: TGTGCCAGCAGCCAAGATCTAGCGGGAGGTTACAATGAGCAGTTCTTC
J gene: TRBJ2-1
D gene: TRBD2
V gene: TRBV4-2

CDR3 protein: CASSALAGGSNQPQHF
CDR3 DNA: TGTGCCAGCAGTGCCCTGGCAGGGGGGAGCAATCAGCCCCAGCATTTT
J gene: TRBJ1-5
D gene: TRBD1
V gene: TRBV6-1

CDR3 protein: CATSQDSQETQYF
CDR3 DNA: TGTGCCACCAGCCAAGACTCTCAAGAGACCCAGTACTTC
J gene: TRBJ2-5
D gene: .
V gene: TRBV15

CDR3 protein: CASSTQGAGEQYF
CDR3 DNA: TGTGCCAGCAGCACTCAGGGGGCTGGGGAGCAGTACTTC
J gene: TRBJ2-7
D gene: TRBD1
V gene: TRBV7-2

CDR3 protein: CASSTQIWRRTSKETQYF
CDR3 DNA: TGTGCCAGTAGTACCCAAATCTGGCGTCGGACTAGTAAAGAGACCCAGTACTTC
J gene: TRBJ2-5
D gene: TRBD2
V gene: TRBV19

CDR3 protein: CASSRDTSTGELFF
CDR3 DNA: TGTGCCAGCAGCCGGGACACCTCCACCGGGGAGCTGTTTTTT
J gene: TRBJ2-2
D gene: .
V gene: TRBV14

CDR3 protein: CASSQDWTSGRTRQYF
CDR3 DNA: TGCGCCAGCAGCCAAGATTGGACTAGCGGGAGGACGCGGCAGTACTTC
J gene: TRBJ2-7
D gene: TRBD2
V gene: TRBV4-3

CDR3 protein: CAWSLERVDGYTF
CDR3 DNA: TGTGCCTGGAGTTTAGAGAGGGTCGATGGCTACACCTTC
J gene: TRBJ1-2
D gene: .
V gene: TRBV30

CDR3 protein: CASKREASTDTQYF
CDR3 DNA: TGTGCCAGCAAACGGGAGGCGTCCACAGATACGCAGTATTTT
J gene: TRBJ2-3
D gene: TRBD2
V gene: TRBV6-6

CDR3 protein: CSALTGAEAFF
CDR3 DNA: TGCAGTGCTCTGACAGGGGCTGAAGCTTTCTTT
J gene: TRBJ1-1
D gene: TRBD1
V gene: TRBV20-1

CDR3 protein: CASSSGEARQPQHF
CDR3 DNA: TGTGCCAGCAGCTCGGGGGAGGCCCGACAGCCCCAGCATTTT
J gene: TRBJ1-5
D gene: .
V gene: TRBV5-6

CDR3 protein: CASSPLGLNTEAFF
CDR3 DNA: TGTGCCAGCAGTCCTCTGGGCCTGAACACTGAAGCTTTCTTT
J gene: TRBJ1-1
D gene: .
V gene: TRBV25-1

CDR3 protein: CASSLGAGLSSYNSPLHF
CDR3 DNA: TGTGCCAGCAGCTTAGGCGCAGGGCTTAGTTCCTATAATTCACCCCTCCACTTT
J gene: TRBJ1-6
D gene: .
V gene: TRBV11-2

CDR3 protein: CASSYYPDTSYEQYF
CDR3 DNA: TGTGCCAGCAGTTACTACCCTGACACCTCCTACGAGCAGTACTTC
J gene: TRBJ2-7
D gene: .
V gene: TRBV6-5